This entry is about one T cell receptor beta chain. It lacks a known antigen. There are no base qualities to consult, and no much larger clone falls within one base. V drops 0 bases and J drops 0 bases, leaving 12 bases in between. CDR1 WSHSY and CDR2 SAAADI are derived from the germline V gene. The CDR3 contains 16 residues, cysteine and phenylalanine counted. This entry keeps only the CDR3 DNA: 48 bases, framed from base 1. The immunoSEQ Assay, a bias-controlled multiplex PCR, was used to amplify TCRbeta CDR3 regions from genomic DNA. The paper's data handling went like this. The number of nucleated cells in each sample was estimated by amplification of reference gene primers within the assay. Sequence reads were collapsed and filtered to measure the absolute abundance of every unique TCRbeta CDR3 rearrangement. For each sample, productive Simpson clonality was calculated as the square root of Simpson's diversity index over productive rearrangements. TCRdb holds this immuneACCESS table with in-frame rearrangements only. Some clones are missing; in checked studies, unresolved V genes explain under half, and the rest has no known cause. That table gives V, J and clone size, and the DNA gave D and trimming. This sample is represented by 250,000 to 300,000 clones; about nine tenths of them were singletons. The leading ten clones occupy roughly 12% of the sample.

The data were obtained in a study of blood T cell repertoires in COVID-19 (dated by TCRdb to the early 2020s). For context, the study as a whole: The collaborator samples originated in the United States, Italy and Spain and spanned the acute and convalescent phases of COVID-19. The material from the prospective study consisted of cDNA or gDNA derived from T cells, B-cell-depleted T cells, or PBMCs. The dataset comprised deeply sampled blood TCRbeta repertoires from subjects exposed to, actively infected with, or recovered from COVID-19. A freely available public database, intended as a resource for researchers studying the immune response to SARS-CoV-2, is where the repertoires were released. The samples were drawn from two sources: the first 160 participants of the ongoing ImmuneRACE study, and 1,000 to 1,500 subjects contributed by 6 global collaborators. Sample metadata almost always included a de-identified subject ID, COVID-19 status, age in years and sex. Where available, HLA class I and class II types were taken from metadata supplied by the sample provider and were not determined by assay-based typing. The paper as a whole reports these results and caveats: How much clinical and demographic metadata was included differed by source and by participant, and the metadata was provided uncurated.

In Seattle, one collaborating source enrolled patients while the infection was active and tracked those patients longitudinally over the course of disease. Collaborating institutions collected whole blood in K2EDTA tubes following their own protocols. Collaborator samples were shipped for TCRbeta analysis as frozen whole blood, isolated PBMCs, or DNA extracted from either sample type. This chain joins TRBV10-2 to TRBJ2-7; tentative D gene TRBD2, with 5 bases matching. The sequenced material came from peripheral blood. This sequence originates from a woman aged 25 to 39 with COVID-19, enrolled during active disease. CDR3 loop: CASSESKVTSSYEQYF. The DNA is TGCGCCAGCAGTGAGTCGAAAGTAACTAGCTCCTACGAGCAGTACTTC.